The 27 T cell receptor beta chains below were found in one sample sequenced in a study of cytomegalovirus exposure and HLA in healthy donors. PCR used 60 Vbeta primers and 13 Jbeta primers. Data came from immunoSEQ multiplex PCR; TCRdb stores just in-frame clones and leaves some out. The sample holds fewer than 200,000 clones, 75% to 85% seen once. Sample: PBMCs. All receptors derive from a boy aged 5-17 years in good health and CMV-seronegative.

The genes are TRBV7-9 and TRBJ2-5; 9 bases fit TRBD2. Germline assignment: CDR1 SEHNR and CDR2 FQNEAQ (reference sequence). This CDR3 has 15 residues. J was trimmed by 9 bases and V by 1 base; bases with no gene match: 9. The CDR3: CASSLEAAGGPPQYF. CDR3 nucleotide sequence: TGTGCCAGCAGCTTAGAGGCGGCGGGAGGGCCCCCCCAGTACTTC.

The chain carries TRBV10-1 and TRBJ2-1, with 8 bases aligning to TRBD2. The CDR3 extends over 14 amino acids. V was pared by 7 bases and J by 5 bases, with 7 bases of the junction left unmatched. Per germline, CDR1 WNHNN and CDR2 SYGVQD (reference sequence). DNA for the CDR3: TGCGCCAGCAAAAGTACAGCGGGGGACAATGAGCAGTTCTTC. It encodes CASKSTAGDNEQFF.

This chain uses TRBV4-3 with TRBJ1-2; tentative D call: TRBD1 (5 bases). V shed 1 base and J shed 5 bases, with 14 bases lying between them. Per germline, CDR1 LGHNA and CDR2 YSLEER. The CDR3 is made up of 15 amino acids. The DNA for the CDR3 is TGCGCCAGCAGCCAAGGGTACCAGGGCTCATATGGCTACACCTTC. This sequence encodes CASSQGYQGSYGYTF.

V is TRBV2 and J is TRBJ2-1, with 10 bases identical to TRBD2. This CDR3 is 16 amino acids long. The V gene end was trimmed by 6 bases and the J gene end by 4 bases; junction bases not matched to a gene: 9. CDR1 and CDR2 (germline): SNHLY, FYNNEI. The CDR3: CASRGSGGLSYNEQFF. DNA for the CDR3: TGTGCCAGCAGGGGTAGCGGGGGGCTTTCTTACAATGAGCAGTTCTTC.

The J gene is TRBJ1-1, the V gene TRBV28; D not resolved. CDR3 length: 11 amino acids. V lost 1 base and J lost 8, with 5 bases in between. The germline V gene encodes CDR1 MDHEN and CDR2 SYDVKM. The CDR3 DNA sequence: TGTGCCAGCAGTTTATCCAGGGAAGCTTTCTTT. Translating it yields CASSLSREAFF.

This clone was found once. The chain joins TRBV7-9 to TRBJ2-5; D not certain. Germline V gene lookup returns CDR1 SEHNR and CDR2 FQNEAQ (reference sequence). V was shortened by 2 bases and J by 5 bases, with 12 bases between the two germline ends. This CDR3 has 14 amino acids. CDR3 DNA sequence: TGTGCCAGCAGCTTAACCACAGAGCTGGAGACCCAGTACTTC. Protein sequence: CASSLTTELETQYF. Filled out from reference TRBV7-9 and TRBJ2-5, the complete variable domain reads DTGVSQNPRHKITKRGQNVTFRCDPISEHNRLYWYRQTLGQGPEFLTYFQNEAQLEKSRLLSDRFSAERPKGSFSTLEIQRTEQGDSAMYLCASSLTTELETQYFGPGTRLLVL.

This chain connects TRBV9 to TRBJ1-5; the D gene is possibly TRBD1 (5 bases). Between the trimmed V and J ends, which lost 4 bases and 0 bases, there was a span of 11 bases. CDR1 is SGDLS and CDR2 is YYNGEE in the germline V gene. The CDR3 has 15 amino acids. Written as DNA, the CDR3 is TGTGCCAGCAGCCTGGGGACTAATAGCAATCAGCCCCAGCATTTT. Amino acid sequence: CASSLGTNSNQPQHF.

J is TRBJ2-3 and V is TRBV5-1; 14 nucleotides line up with TRBD2. Germline V gene lookup returns CDR1 SGHRS and CDR2 YFSETQ. The CDR3 sequence is 17 residues long. Unmatched junction bases numbered 4, after V lost 2 bases and J lost 2 bases. CDR3 in amino acids: CASSLGLAGGPTDTQYF. CDR3 in DNA: TGCGCCAGCAGCTTAGGACTAGCGGGGGGCCCCACAGATACGCAGTATTTT.

The CDR3 DNA reads TGTGCCAGCAGCATGGACAGCACGGAGCCCCAGCATTTT. It specifies CASSMDSTEPQHF. The chain is built from TRBV6-1 and TRBJ1-5; D is possibly TRBD1 (6 bases). This CDR3 comprises 13 residues. V lost 6 bases to trimming and J lost 8 bases, with 14 bases between them. Germline V lookup: CDR1 MNHNS, CDR2 SASEGT.

This rearrangement joins TRBV5-4 to TRBJ2-7; 8 bases fit TRBD1. Germline lookup yields CDR1 SGHNT and CDR2 YYREEE (reference sequence). With V trimmed by 6 bases and J by 3 bases, 11 bases remained unmatched. The CDR3 loop spans 15 amino acids. This chain's CDR3 is CASTLKGQEYYEQYF. CDR3 nucleotides: TGTGCCAGCACCCTGAAGGGACAGGAGTACTACGAGCAGTACTTC.

J is TRBJ2-1 and V is TRBV10-3; D is perhaps TRBD1 (5 bases). CDR3 size: 14 residues. Trimming removed 6 bases at V and 6 bases at J, with 15 bases between. CDR1 and CDR2 from the germline V gene are ENHRY and SYGVKD. The chain's CDR3 is CAIRRDSLVNEQFF. The DNA of the CDR3 is TGTGCCATCAGGCGAGACAGCTTAGTCAATGAGCAGTTCTTC.

The chain employs TRBV7-9 and TRBJ2-2; TRBD2 matches at 12 bases. This CDR3 contains 15 residues. Germline CDR1 is SEHNR and CDR2 is FQNEAQ (reference sequence). V was pared by 4 bases and J by 7 bases, with 4 bases of the junction left unmatched. The CDR3 nucleotides read TGTGCCAGCAGCTCGACTAGCGGGAGAGACGGGGAGCTGTTTTTT. It is translated as CASSSTSGRDGELFF.

This clone showed up just once. The rearrangement joins TRBV10-3 to TRBJ2-7, with 9 bases lining up with TRBD1. This CDR3 is built from 16 residues. The V gene end was trimmed by 1 base and the J gene end by 2 bases; junction bases not matched to a gene: 6. Germline V lookup: CDR1 ENHRY, CDR2 SYGVKD. The CDR3, as DNA: TGTGCCATCAGTGAGTTCGACAGGGGGGATACCTACGAGCAGTACTTC. As protein: CAISEFDRGDTYEQYF.

There are a few counts of this clone. The rearrangement joins TRBV10-3 to TRBJ1-2; the D gene is possibly TRBD1 (6 bases). The CDR3 runs to 14 residues. V was pared by 3 bases and J by 2 bases, with 10 bases between. The V gene's germline CDR1 is ENHRY and CDR2 SYGVKD. The CDR3 region is CAISEQTGNYGYTF. The CDR3 bases are TGTGCCATCAGTGAACAGACAGGAAACTATGGCTACACCTTC.

The rearrangement links TRBV10-3 to TRBJ1-3; the D gene is possibly TRBD1 (5 bases). Trimming left V 6 bases short and J 0 bases short, with 9 bases between. From germline, CDR1 is ENHRY and CDR2 SYGVKD. CDR3 length: 14 residues. CDR3: CAIRSQGSGNTIYF. CDR3 nucleotides: TGTGCCATCAGATCTCAGGGCTCTGGAAACACCATATATTTT.

This chain joins TRBV15 and TRBJ1-6, with D perhaps TRBD1 (6 bases). CDR3 size: 13 residues. Trimming shortened V by 3 bases and J by 14 bases, and 14 bases separated the two germline ends. CDR1 is LNHNV, CDR2 YYDKDF, per germline (reference sequence). CDR3 bases: TGTGCCACCAGCAGGGAACAGGGTGGGGCCCTCCACTTT. It yields the protein CATSREQGGALHF.

The chain combines TRBV28 with TRBJ1-1, with D uncertain. Germline CDR1 and CDR2: MDHEN and SYDVKM. Trimming took 2 bases from V and 1 from J, leaving 11 bases between them. This CDR3 has 15 residues. CDR3 sequence: CASSLVGGPNTEAFF. CDR3 DNA sequence: TGTGCCAGCAGTTTAGTCGGAGGCCCGAACACTGAAGCTTTCTTT.

The chain is built from TRBV2 and TRBJ2-5; D is possibly TRBD1 (6 bases). This CDR3 has 14 residues. V lost 3 bases and J 5 bases, leaving 13 bases between the germline ends. Germline V gene sequence: CDR1 SNHLY, CDR2 FYNNEI. CDR3 amino acids: CASSDWGLGETQYF. Here the CDR3 DNA reads TGTGCCAGCAGTGACTGGGGGCTTGGGGAGACCCAGTACTTC.

The chain couples TRBV6-5 to TRBJ2-7; unclear D gene. Trimming removed 6 bases at V and 3 bases at J, with 6 bases between. CDR1 is MNHEY and CDR2 is SVGAGI in the germline V gene. This CDR3 has 11 residues. DNA of the CDR3: TGTGCCAGCAGCGACTTCTACGAGCAGTACTTC. Translated: CASSDFYEQYF.

The genes are TRBV18 and TRBJ1-5, with D maybe TRBD1 (6 bases). Trimming removed 4 bases from V and 7 bases from J, with 11 bases in between. The germline V gene encodes CDR1 KGHSH and CDR2 LQKENI. The CDR3 has 13 residues. The CDR3 sequence is CASSLDSDQPQHF. The CDR3 DNA sequence: TGTGCCAGCTCACTGGACAGCGACCAGCCCCAGCATTTT. The variable domain in full, completed from reference TRBV18 and TRBJ1-5, reads NAGVMQNPRHLVRRRGQEARLRCSPMKGHSHVYWYRQLPEEGLKFMVYLQKENIIDESGMPKERFSAEFPKEGPSILRIQQVVRGDSAAYFCASSLDSDQPQHFGDGTRLSIL.

The chain is built from TRBV30 and TRBJ2-3, with 10 bases lining up with TRBD1. Germline V gene data show CDR1 as GTSNPN and CDR2 as SVGIG (reference sequence). After removal of 1 base from V and 4 bases from J, the junction contained 5 bases not matched to a gene. The CDR3 is 15 amino acids. The CDR3 reads CAWSEGQGFADTQYF. The CDR3 nucleotides read TGTGCCTGGAGTGAGGGACAGGGGTTTGCAGATACGCAGTATTTT.

The chain combines TRBV19 with TRBJ1-5; no definite D call. This CDR3 spans 14 amino acids. The V end was cut by 4 bases, the J end by 0 bases, with 7 bases between. CDR1 and CDR2 (germline): LNHDA, SQIVND (reference sequence). The CDR3: CASSNGGSNQPQHF. The CDR3 nucleotides are TGTGCCAGTAGTAACGGAGGTAGCAATCAGCCCCAGCATTTT.

This clone was seen a handful of times. The chain recombines TRBV5-1 with TRBJ2-7; 9 bases agree with TRBD1. Germline CDR1 SGHRS, CDR2 YFSETQ. J lost 1 base, V lost 4 bases, and 9 bases had no gene match. The CDR3 runs to 16 residues. This CDR3 is CASSLELGQGSYEQYF. The CDR3 nucleotides read TGCGCCAGCAGCCTGGAATTGGGACAGGGTTCCTACGAGCAGTACTTC.

The chain is built from TRBV30 and TRBJ1-4; D is unresolved. Germline-derived CDR1 and CDR2 are GTSNPN and SVGIG (reference sequence). CDR3 length: 13 residues. The ends were cut back, 2 bases at V and 8 bases at J, with 12 bases in the middle. CDR3 in amino acids: CAWSTGFREKLFF. CDR3 nucleotides: TGTGCCTGGAGTACCGGGTTTCGGGAAAAACTGTTTTTT.

As DNA, the CDR3 is TGTGCCAGCAGCACCGGTGGTCTCTACGAGCAGTACTTC. The encoded protein is CASSTGGLYEQYF. The rearrangement uses TRBV7-2 and TRBJ2-7, with D hard to call. CDR1 is SGHTA, CDR2 FQGNSA, per germline. Between the trimmed V and J ends, which lost 5 bases and 3 bases, there was a span of 11 bases. The CDR3 has 13 residues.

The V call is TRBV7-9, the J call TRBJ1-2; D not resolved. The CDR3 extends over 18 amino acids. From germline, CDR1 is SEHNR and CDR2 FQNEAQ (reference sequence). V shed 5 bases and J shed 4 bases, with 26 bases lying between them. The CDR3 protein is CASSQTKGRTGLSYGYTF. As DNA, the CDR3 is TGTGCCAGCAGCCAAACTAAAGGTCGGACTGGCCTCAGCTATGGCTACACCTTC.

This clone has a handful of counts. The rearrangement uses TRBV10-3 and TRBJ2-1; 7 positions agree with TRBD1. Germline V gives CDR1 ENHRY, CDR2 SYGVKD. With V trimmed by 6 bases and J by 6 bases, 8 bases remained unmatched. The CDR3 extends over 14 amino acids. The CDR3 coding sequence is TGTGCCATCAGGACAGGGTTGGGGGCCAATGAGCAGTTCTTC. As protein: CAIRTGLGANEQFF.